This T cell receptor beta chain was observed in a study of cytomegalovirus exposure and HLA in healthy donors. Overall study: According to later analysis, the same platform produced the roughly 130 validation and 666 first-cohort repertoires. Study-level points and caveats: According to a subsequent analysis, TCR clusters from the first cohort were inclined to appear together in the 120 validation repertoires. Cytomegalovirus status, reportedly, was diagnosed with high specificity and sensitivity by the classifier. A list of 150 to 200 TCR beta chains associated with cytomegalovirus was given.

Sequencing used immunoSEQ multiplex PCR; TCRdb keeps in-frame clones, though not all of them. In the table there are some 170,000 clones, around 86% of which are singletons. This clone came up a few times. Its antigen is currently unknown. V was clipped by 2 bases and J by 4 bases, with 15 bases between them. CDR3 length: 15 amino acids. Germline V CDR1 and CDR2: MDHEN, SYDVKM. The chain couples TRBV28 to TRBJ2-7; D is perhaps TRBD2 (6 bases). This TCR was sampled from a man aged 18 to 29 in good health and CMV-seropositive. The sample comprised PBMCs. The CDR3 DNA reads TGTGCCAGCAGTTTAGGCGGAGCGGGCAGGTACGAGCAGTACTTC. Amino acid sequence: CASSLGGAGRYEQYF.